Below are 30 T cell receptor beta chains sequenced from a single sample in a study of T cells after yellow fever vaccination. TCRdb ran MiXCR on the 5' RACE reads and lists one entry per CDR3 protein. Here the sample spans about 150,000 distinct CDR3 sequences, 6.6% being singletons. This material consisted of CD4+ T cells sorted from PBMCs, taken 10 days after the yellow fever booster vaccination. The receptors originated from a man aged 30 to 45 who received the YFV17D yellow fever vaccine.

This clonotype was detected many times. V is TRBV7-2 and J is TRBJ2-1; 11 nucleotides align to TRBD2. The CDR3 spans 17 residues. Germline loops: CDR1 SGHTA, CDR2 FQGNSA. Trimming took 2 bases from V and 7 from J; bases not matched to a gene: 10. The CDR3 nucleotides read TGTGCCAGCAGCTTAATTTATTCGGCTAGCGGGAGGAATGAGCAGTTCTTC. Residues: CASSLIYSASGRNEQFF.

This clonotype was seen many times. J is TRBJ1-1 and V is TRBV18; no reliable D call. The V end was cut by 1 base, the J end by 1 base, with 7 bases between. In germline, CDR1 is KGHSH, CDR2 LQKENI. The CDR3 sequence is 14 residues long. The CDR3 DNA follows: TGTGCCAGCTCACCACGACGGGGGAACACTGAAGCTTTCTTT. Its translation: CASSPRRGNTEAFF.

Of note for this clonotype: A much larger clone sits a single nucleotide away, making a read error possible. The chain joins TRBV7-2 to TRBJ1-5; D remains unclear. This CDR3 comprises 14 residues. Germline CDR1 reads SGHTA; CDR2 reads FQGNSA. V was cut by 6 bases and J by 0 bases, with 9 bases left in between. CDR3 region: CASRPRSSNQPQHF. The CDR3 DNA reads TGTGCCAGCAGACCGCGGTCTAGCAATCAGCCCCAGCATTTT.

This clonotype was counted only a few times. V and J are TRBV20-1 and TRBJ2-7; D is uncertain. V gave up 3 bases and J gave up 3 bases, with 15 bases separating them. The CDR3 extends over 14 amino acids. Germline V gene lookup returns CDR1 DFQATT and CDR2 SNEGSKA (reference sequence). This chain's CDR3 is CSARGRTAHYEQYF. The DNA for the CDR3 is TGCAGTGCTAGGGGTCGGACGGCCCACTACGAGCAGTACTTC.

This clonotype was seen a few times. This chain links TRBV20-1 with TRBJ1-6, with a tentative D call TRBD1 (5 bases). Per the germline V gene, CDR1 is DFQATT and CDR2 is SNEGSKA (reference sequence). This CDR3 spans 16 amino acids. Trimming removed 6 bases at V and 6 bases at J, with 21 bases between. The chain's CDR3 is CSAPPYGAASNSPLHF. CDR3 nucleotides: TGCAGTGCCCCCCCTTATGGGGCAGCTTCTAATTCACCCCTCCACTTT.

This clonotype showed up many times. This rearrangement joins TRBV5-1 to TRBJ2-3; 10 nucleotides agree with TRBD1. The CDR3 consists of 16 residues. V was pared by 4 bases and J by 2 bases, with 7 bases of the junction left unmatched. Germline CDR1 SGHRS, CDR2 YFSETQ. The CDR3 coding sequence is TGCGCCAGCAGCCCAGGGACAGGGGCTACCACAGATACGCAGTATTTT. This codes for CASSPGTGATTDTQYF.

This clonotype was recorded at least ten times. Here the CDR3 DNA reads TGCAGTGCTAGATACGGACAAGAGACCCAGTACTTC. Its protein is CSARYGQETQYF. The chain links TRBV20-1 to TRBJ2-5; D is unclear. V was clipped by 2 bases and J by 2 bases, with 6 bases between them. The CDR3 contains 12 residues. Germline V gene lookup returns CDR1 DFQATT and CDR2 SNEGSKA (reference sequence).

The table lists this clonotype with many counts. The CDR3 sequence: CASRQGVSSYNEQFF. The CDR3 region has the DNA TGCGCCAGCAGGCAGGGGGTTAGCTCCTACAATGAGCAGTTCTTC. This rearrangement joins TRBV4-3 to TRBJ2-1; TRBD1 agrees at 7 bases. This CDR3 spans 15 amino acids. With 6 bases clipped from V and 0 bases from J, the junction kept 5 bases outside the gene matches. Germline-derived CDR1 and CDR2 are LGHNA and YSLEER.

There are many counts of this clonotype. This sequence joins TRBV20-1 and TRBJ2-4; TRBD2 aligns across 10 bases. Germline CDR1 is DFQATT and CDR2 is SNEGSKA (reference sequence). V lost 5 bases, J lost 6 bases, and 4 bases stayed unmatched. The CDR3 totals 13 residues. CDR3 sequence: CSAGLAGVNIQYF. CDR3 nucleotides: TGCAGTGCTGGTCTAGCGGGAGTAAACATTCAGTACTTC.

In its sample, this clonotype was seen many times. The chain employs TRBV7-9 and TRBJ2-1; 11 bases fit TRBD2. After removal of 5 bases from V and 4 bases from J, the junction contained 7 bases not matched to a gene. Germline V gene data show CDR1 as SEHNR and CDR2 as FQNEAQ (reference sequence). This CDR3 is 16 amino acids long. The CDR3 coding sequence is TGTGCCAGCAGCCCGGCCGGGACTAGCGGATACAATGAGCAGTTCTTC. It specifies CASSPAGTSGYNEQFF.

This chain uses TRBV3-1 with TRBJ1-1; D is unresolved. CDR1 and CDR2 from the germline V gene are LGHDT and YNNKEL (reference sequence). The CDR3 is made up of 15 amino acids. V shed 1 base and J shed 0 bases, with 9 bases lying between them. The CDR3 region is CASSQVPAVNTEAFF. Here the CDR3 DNA reads TGTGCCAGCAGCCAAGTTCCGGCGGTGAACACTGAAGCTTTCTTT.

This clonotype was detected many times. In DNA form, the CDR3 reads TGTGCCAGCAGTCTTACAAGCGGGAGTGTATACGAGCAGTACTTC. The encoded protein is CASSLTSGSVYEQYF. The chain combines TRBV27 with TRBJ2-7; 8 nucleotides align to TRBD2. Germline CDR1 MNHEY, CDR2 SMNVEV (reference sequence). The CDR3 runs 15 residues. V shed 5 bases and J 4 bases; nucleotides not matched to a gene: 10.

Points on this clonotype: A read error may explain this, as a much larger clone is one base away. The V call is TRBV4-3, the J call TRBJ2-2; TRBD2 matches at 11 bases. Germline V gene lookup returns CDR1 LGHNA and CDR2 YSLEER. This CDR3 has 16 residues. The CDR3 DNA reads TGCGCCAGCAGCAGAGAACTAGCGGGAGTCACCGGGGGGCTGTTTTTT. It yields the protein CASSRELAGVTGGLFF.

This clonotype was counted at least ten times. The chain couples TRBV7-2 to TRBJ1-3; D gene uncertain. This CDR3 has 16 amino acids. In germline, CDR1 is SGHTA, CDR2 FQGNSA. Between the trimmed V and J ends, which lost 0 bases and 2 bases, there was a span of 11 bases. CDR3 in amino acids: CASSLAEGMAGNTIYF. As DNA, the CDR3 is TGTGCCAGCAGCTTAGCGGAGGGTATGGCTGGAAACACCATATATTTT.

This clonotype was seen more than once but under ten times. J is TRBJ2-5 and V is TRBV18, with unresolved D. This CDR3 contains 13 residues. Germline V gives CDR1 KGHSH, CDR2 LQKENI. Trimming took 1 base from V and 5 from J, leaving 8 bases between them. The CDR3: CASSPLGTETQYF. The CDR3 coding sequence is TGTGCCAGCTCACCACTGGGTACGGAGACCCAGTACTTC.

This clonotype showed up many times. The V gene is TRBV4-3, the J gene TRBJ2-1, with TRBD2 matching over 8 bases. V dropped 4 bases and J dropped 1; count of bases not matched to a gene: 9. This CDR3 spans 17 amino acids. Germline loops: CDR1 LGHNA, CDR2 YSLEER. In DNA form, the CDR3 reads TGCGCCAGCAGCCCCCGGGGTAGCGGGGTGTCCTACAATGAGCAGTTCTTC. This gives the protein CASSPRGSGVSYNEQFF.

This clonotype was picked up one time. Just one base apart from a much larger clone, this may be a read error. The V call is TRBV10-2, the J call TRBJ2-3, with D possibly being TRBD1 (5 bases). The CDR3 runs to 15 residues. Trimming removed 4 bases from V and 1 base from J, with 12 bases in between. Germline CDR1 and CDR2: WSHSY and SAAADI. This CDR3 reads CASSAAARGTDTQYF. The CDR3 DNA sequence: TGCGCCAGCAGTGCCGCGGCCAGGGGCACAGATACGCAGTATTTT.

V and J are TRBV20-1 and TRBJ2-7, with a possible D match to TRBD2 (5 bases). This CDR3 is 13 amino acids long. In germline, CDR1 is DFQATT, CDR2 SNEGSKA (reference sequence). V lost 2 bases, J lost 0 bases, and 8 bases lay in between. The CDR3 region is CSARKRSSYEQYF. CDR3 DNA: TGCAGTGCTAGAAAGCGGAGCTCCTACGAGCAGTACTTC.

This clonotype was counted ten times or more. This chain uses TRBV27 with TRBJ1-2; 7 positions agree with TRBD1. Germline V gives CDR1 MNHEY, CDR2 SMNVEV (reference sequence). This CDR3 has 14 residues. V trimming: 6 bases; J trimming: 4 bases; junction bases outside the gene matches: 8. CDR3 nucleotides: TGTGCCAGCAGCCGACAGGGAGTTAGCTATGGCTACACCTTC. Encoded protein: CASSRQGVSYGYTF.

There are many counts of this clonotype. This chain joins TRBV5-1 and TRBJ2-7; D remains ambiguous. Germline loops: CDR1 SGHRS, CDR2 YFSETQ. The length of the CDR3 is 13 residues. Trimming took 3 bases from V and 3 from J, leaving 10 bases between them. This chain's CDR3 is CASSSGSVYEQYF. In nucleotides, the CDR3 is TGCGCCAGCAGCTCCGGGTCCGTCTACGAGCAGTACTTC. Using reference TRBV5-1 and TRBJ2-7 for the parts outside the CDR3, the full variable domain is KAGVTQTPRYLIKTRGQQVTLSCSPISGHRSVSWYQQTPGQGLQFLFEYFSETQRNKGNFPGRFSGRQFSNSRSEMNVSTLELGDSALYLCASSSGSVYEQYFGPGTRLTVT.

This clonotype was detected many times. V is TRBV5-6 and J is TRBJ2-7; D is ambiguous. V dropped 4 bases and J dropped 3 bases, with 11 bases sitting between them. The length of the CDR3 is 13 residues. Germline CDR1 reads SGHDT; CDR2 reads YYEEEE. For the CDR3, the DNA is TGTGCCAGCAGCGCCTACAAGTTCTACGAGCAGTACTTC. Translated: CASSAYKFYEQYF.

The V and J genes are TRBV7-8 and TRBJ2-2; D ambiguous. The CDR3 totals 15 residues. The germline CDR1 and CDR2 sequences are SGHVS and FQNEAQ. The V end lost 1 base, the J end lost 1 base, and 7 bases lay between the germline ends. CDR3 nucleotides: TGTGCCAGCAGCTTAGGTGGAGTGAACACCGGGGAGCTGTTTTTT. Translated: CASSLGGVNTGELFF.

This clonotype was recorded many times. This chain joins TRBV5-1 and TRBJ1-3; 9 bases match TRBD1. The V segment lost 5 bases and the J segment 2 bases; nucleotides outside the gene matches: 17. Germline loops: CDR1 SGHRS, CDR2 YFSETQ. The CDR3 length is 19 residues. As DNA, the CDR3 is TGCGCCAGCAGTCCCCTGGGGGAGGGACAGGGACGTCCTGGAAACACCATATATTTT. Protein sequence: CASSPLGEGQGRPGNTIYF.

Comment on this clonotype: Possible read error: a much larger clone is one base away. CDR3 DNA: TGTGCCAGCAGCGCCGGAACCGCACGGGACACTGAAGCTTTCTTT. Its protein is CASSAGTARDTEAFF. The V call is TRBV7-2, the J call TRBJ1-1; D is unclear. The germline gives CDR1 SGHTA, CDR2 FQGNSA. This CDR3 has 15 residues. Trimming cost V 5 bases and J 3 bases, with 16 bases left between them.

This clonotype was observed at least ten times. J is TRBJ2-7 and V is TRBV30; TRBD2 aligns across 8 bases. V lost 4 bases to trimming and J lost 3 bases; unmatched junction nucleotides: 8. The V gene's germline CDR1 is GTSNPN and CDR2 SVGIG (reference sequence). This CDR3 region has 14 residues. The CDR3 region is CAWTPGGPYYEQYF. In DNA form, the CDR3 reads TGTGCCTGGACCCCGGGAGGGCCATACTACGAGCAGTACTTC.

In this sample, this clonotype turned up many times. The gene calls are TRBV20-1 and TRBJ2-5; D uncertain. This CDR3 is 12 amino acids long. V was trimmed by 4 bases and J by 5 bases, leaving 11 bases between them. The germline V gene encodes CDR1 DFQATT and CDR2 SNEGSKA (reference sequence). The DNA for the CDR3 is TGCAGTGCTAATATGATTGGTGAGACCCAGTACTTC. This translates into CSANMIGETQYF.

The sample holds many counts of this clonotype. This sequence joins TRBV5-1 and TRBJ2-7; D gene uncertain. Looked up from germline, CDR1 is SGHRS and CDR2 is YFSETQ. CDR3 length: 11 amino acids. V lost 6 bases and J lost 3, with 7 bases in between. CDR3 coding DNA: TGCGCCAGCATGGGCAGCTACGAGCAGTACTTC. This encodes CASMGSYEQYF.

This clonotype was seen repeatedly, ten times or more. This sequence joins TRBV15 and TRBJ1-4; D gene unclear. The germline V and J ends were trimmed by 0 bases and 12 bases, with 14 bases remaining between them. The CDR3 length is 14 residues. Germline loops: CDR1 LNHNV, CDR2 YYDKDF (reference sequence). Written as DNA, the CDR3 is TGTGCCACCAGCAGAGATGGACCGACCACGGAACTGTTTTTT. Translated: CATSRDGPTTELFF.

This clonotype was counted ten times or more. The chain links TRBV20-1 to TRBJ2-1; D is ambiguous. From germline, CDR1 is DFQATT and CDR2 SNEGSKA (reference sequence). CDR3 length equals 15 residues. Trimming shortened V by 2 bases and J by 4 bases, and 15 bases separated the two germline ends. CDR3 region: CSARRRISTYNEQFF. The CDR3 DNA reads as TGCAGTGCTAGACGACGAATAAGCACTTACAATGAGCAGTTCTTC.

In this sample, this clonotype turned up many times. This rearrangement joins TRBV5-6 to TRBJ2-1, with 8 bases that match TRBD2. Germline-derived CDR1 and CDR2 are SGHDT and YYEEEE. This CDR3 region has 12 residues. The V gene end was trimmed by 4 bases and the J gene end by 11 bases; junction bases not matched to a gene: 5. CDR3 residues: CASSTRLAKQFF. The CDR3 coding sequence is TGTGCCAGCAGCACCCGACTAGCGAAGCAGTTCTTC.